The 32 T cell receptor beta chains below come from one sample, sequenced in a study of cytomegalovirus exposure and HLA in healthy donors. The PCR employed 60 Vbeta primers together with 13 Jbeta primers. The repertoire was sequenced with immunoSEQ multiplex PCR; TCRdb's copy has only in-frame clones and lacks some. This table holds under 200,000 clones, about 76% found once. The sample was PBMCs. The source is a male donor in good health and CMV-seropositive.

The V and J genes are TRBV7-8 and TRBJ1-6; D might be TRBD1 (5 bases). The germline CDR1 and CDR2 sequences are SGHVS and FQNEAQ. CDR3 length: 15 amino acids. V shed 1 base and J shed 5 bases, with 9 bases lying between them. The CDR3 loop reads CASSLGGAHNSPLHF. For the CDR3, the DNA is TGTGCCAGCAGCTTAGGGGGCGCCCATAATTCACCCCTCCACTTT.

The rearrangement links TRBV6-1 to TRBJ1-5, with D possibly TRBD1 on 6 matching bases. The V gene lost 2 bases and the J gene lost 0 bases, with 8 bases spanning the gap. The germline gives CDR1 MNHNS, CDR2 SASEGT. The CDR3 has 15 amino acids. CDR3 sequence reads: CASSELGGSNQPQHF. The CDR3, as DNA: TGTGCCAGCAGTGAACTAGGGGGTAGCAATCAGCCCCAGCATTTT.

The CDR3 here is CASSPDRVNTEAFF. Written as DNA, the CDR3 is TGTGCCAGCAGTCCTGACAGGGTGAACACTGAAGCTTTCTTT. The V call is TRBV6-1, the J call TRBJ1-1, with 7 nucleotides matching TRBD1. The CDR3 consists of 14 residues. CDR1 and CDR2 (germline): MNHNS, SASEGT. With V trimmed by 5 bases and J by 0 bases, 3 bases remained unmatched.

This chain connects TRBV6-5 to TRBJ2-7; a weak D match, TRBD1 (6 bases). The CDR3 runs 15 residues. CDR1 MNHEY and CDR2 SVGAGI come from the germline V gene. V was trimmed by 4 bases and J by 0 bases, leaving 13 bases between them. The CDR3 loop reads CASSSVQGSSYEQYF. The CDR3 DNA sequence: TGTGCCAGCAGTTCGGTTCAGGGGAGCTCCTACGAGCAGTACTTC.

The sample holds one count of this clone. J is TRBJ2-3 and V is TRBV18; 7 bases map to TRBD2. CDR3 length: 15 residues. In germline, CDR1 is KGHSH, CDR2 LQKENI. After removal of 2 bases from V and 4 bases from J, the junction contained 6 bases not matched to a gene. In nucleotides, the CDR3 is TGTGCCAGCTCACCAGGCCTAGCGGTCGCAGATACGCAGTATTTT. It encodes CASSPGLAVADTQYF.

This clone was recorded once. The chain recombines TRBV19 with TRBJ2-6, with 8 bases that match TRBD1. The ends lost 9 bases at V and 4 bases at J; junction bases unmatched: 8. The CDR3 is made up of 15 amino acids. Per germline, CDR1 LNHDA and CDR2 SQIVND (reference sequence). The CDR3 protein is CASQRTGTGANVLTF. For the CDR3, the DNA is TGTGCCAGCCAACGGACAGGGACCGGGGCCAACGTCCTGACTTTC.

This clone was seen a single time. The chain joins TRBV30 to TRBJ2-7; D is unclear. This CDR3 comprises 12 residues. Per germline, CDR1 GTSNPN and CDR2 SVGIG (reference sequence). V dropped 0 bases and J dropped 3 bases, with 6 bases sitting between them. The CDR3 reads CAWSVRVYEQYF. The CDR3 DNA reads TGTGCCTGGAGTGTACGAGTCTACGAGCAGTACTTC.

CDR3 DNA: TGTGCCTGGAGTGTACTTAGGAGGGATACGCAGTATTTT. This codes for CAWSVLRRDTQYF. The chain carries TRBV30 and TRBJ2-3, with a weak D call TRBD2 (5 bases). Trimming stripped 0 bases from V and 6 bases from J, with 10 bases between. The CDR3 sequence is 13 residues long. CDR1 is GTSNPN and CDR2 is SVGIG in the germline V gene (reference sequence).

The chain has TRBV2 and TRBJ2-3, with 9 bases lining up with TRBD1. Germline V CDR1 and CDR2: SNHLY, FYNNEI. The CDR3 is made up of 15 amino acids. Trimming took 7 bases from V and 1 from J; bases not matched to a gene: 6. The CDR3 coding sequence is TGTGCCAGCATAAAACAGGGGGCCGGCACAGATACGCAGTATTTT. Translated: CASIKQGAGTDTQYF.

This clone showed up just once. The chain uses TRBV4-1 and TRBJ1-2, with a possible D match to TRBD1 (5 bases). The germline gives CDR1 MGHRA, CDR2 YSYEKL. This CDR3 has 13 amino acids. V was clipped by 1 base and J by 5 bases, with 8 bases between them. This CDR3 reads CASSQGRQYGYTF. The CDR3 region has the DNA TGCGCCAGCAGCCAAGGGAGACAGTATGGCTACACCTTC.

The chain is built from TRBV15 and TRBJ2-2; perhaps TRBD1 as D (5 bases). CDR1 is LNHNV and CDR2 is YYDKDF in the germline V gene (reference sequence). Trimming shortened V by 8 bases and J by 5 bases, and 15 bases separated the two germline ends. The CDR3 sequence is 14 residues long. CDR3 region: CATGASPTTGELFF. CDR3 sequence (DNA): TGTGCCACCGGGGCGAGTCCGACAACCGGGGAGCTGTTTTTT.

V gene TRBV9 combines with J gene TRBJ1-2; D is unclear. The CDR3 loop spans 12 amino acids. The V end lost 4 bases, the J end lost 6 bases, and 10 bases lay between the germline ends. CDR1 and CDR2 from the germline V gene are SGDLS and YYNGEE. DNA for the CDR3: TGTGCCAGCAGCACTTGGACTGATGGCTACACCTTC. It is translated as CASSTWTDGYTF.

This clone was picked up one time. The chain joins TRBV9 to TRBJ2-1; 13 positions agree with TRBD2. Germline V gene data show CDR1 as SGDLS and CDR2 as YYNGEE. CDR3 length: 15 residues. V was pared by 4 bases and J by 7 bases, with 5 bases of the junction left unmatched. The CDR3 spells CASSRVTSGGNEQFF. DNA for the CDR3: TGTGCCAGCAGCCGGGTGACTAGCGGGGGGAATGAGCAGTTCTTC.

This sequence joins TRBV6-5 and TRBJ2-7, with D unresolved. Trimming took off 4 bases at V and 2 bases at J, with 12 bases between the two ends. Germline-derived CDR1 and CDR2 are MNHEY and SVGAGI. This CDR3 has 14 residues. This CDR3 is CASSSHNRPYEQYF. In DNA form, the CDR3 reads TGTGCCAGCAGTTCCCACAATCGCCCCTACGAGCAGTACTTC.

The J gene is TRBJ1-2, the V gene TRBV11-2, with TRBD1 matching over 10 bases. With V trimmed by 1 base and J by 8 bases, 4 bases remained unmatched. The V gene's germline CDR1 is SGHAT and CDR2 FQNNGV. The CDR3 runs 14 residues. DNA of the CDR3: TGTGCCAGCAGCTTAGGACAGGGGGCTAGAGGCTACACCTTC. Residues: CASSLGQGARGYTF.

This chain links TRBV4-1 with TRBJ1-1, with TRBD1 matching 8 bases. Germline trimming cut 4 bases from V and 3 bases from J; bases unmatched to any gene: 10. Looked up from germline, CDR1 is MGHRA and CDR2 is YSYEKL. The CDR3 spans 16 residues. As DNA, the CDR3 is TGCGCCAGCAGCCGTTGGACAGGGAGGTTTGACACTGAAGCTTTCTTT. Amino acid sequence: CASSRWTGRFDTEAFF.

V and J are TRBV5-6 and TRBJ2-7; 8 bases match TRBD1. Germline loops: CDR1 SGHDT, CDR2 YYEEEE. The junction had 7 bases not matched to a gene; V was cut back by 0 bases and J by 5 bases. The CDR3 covers 15 residues. CDR3 sequence (DNA): TGTGCCAGCAGCTTGGGGGTGCAGGGGGCGGACGAGCAGTACTTC. Translated, it gives CASSLGVQGADEQYF. Based on the CDR3 plus reference TRBV5-6 and TRBJ2-7, the full variable domain is DAGVTQSPTHLIKTRGQQVTLRCSPKSGHDTVSWYQQALGQGPQFIFQYYEEEERQRGNFPDRFSGHQFPNYSSELNVNALLLGDSALYLCASSLGVQGADEQYFGPGTRLTVT.

V gene TRBV5-1 combines with J gene TRBJ1-1, with D unresolved. Germline assignment: CDR1 SGHRS and CDR2 YFSETQ. V was shortened by 2 bases and J by 1 base, with 21 bases between the two germline ends. CDR3 length: 18 amino acids. The CDR3 DNA reads as TGCGCCAGCAGCTTCCGCGCGGTCGCTACTAATAAGAACACTGAAGCTTTCTTT. Encoded protein: CASSFRAVATNKNTEAFF.

V usage is TRBV4-3 and J usage is TRBJ2-5, with 9 positions matching TRBD2. The CDR3 runs 17 residues. V lost 1 base to trimming and J lost 7 bases; unmatched junction nucleotides: 13. From germline, CDR1 is LGHNA and CDR2 YSLEER. CDR3: CASSQGGASGEGWTQYF. Written as DNA, the CDR3 is TGCGCCAGCAGCCAAGGGGGGGCTAGCGGGGAGGGGTGGACCCAGTACTTC.

The rearrangement links TRBV2 to TRBJ2-3; TRBD1 might be the D (5 bases). This CDR3 has 15 amino acids. CDR1 and CDR2 (germline): SNHLY, FYNNEI. Trimming removed 3 bases from V and 0 bases from J, with 10 bases in between. The CDR3 reads CASSEGLPSTDTQYF. CDR3 nucleotide sequence: TGTGCCAGCAGTGAGGGGCTCCCTAGCACAGATACGCAGTATTTT.

A remark on this clone: Germline is not matched at one junction end, which may reflect a read error. V usage is TRBV19 and J usage is TRBJ2-6; a weak D match, TRBD2 (7 bases). Germline CDR1 is LNHDA and CDR2 is SQIVND (reference sequence). The CDR3 runs to 19 residues. CDR3 in amino acids: CASRIGGGGGPSGANVLTF. CDR3 DNA sequence: TGTGCCAGTAGGATAGGGGGGGGAGGCGGGCCGTCTGGGGCCAACGTCCTGACTTTC.

The V gene is TRBV7-9, the J gene TRBJ2-2, with a weak D call TRBD2 (6 bases). From germline, CDR1 is SEHNR and CDR2 FQNEAQ (reference sequence). The CDR3 contains 16 residues. V dropped 2 bases and J dropped 0 bases, with 10 bases sitting between them. The CDR3: CASSLRLASNTGELFF. CDR3 DNA: TGTGCCAGCAGCTTAAGGCTAGCGTCGAACACCGGGGAGCTGTTTTTT.

This chain connects TRBV5-3 to TRBJ2-1; perhaps TRBD2 as D (6 bases). TRBV5-3 is an ORF, and what it does is uncertain. CDR3 length: 17 amino acids. V gave up 2 bases and J gave up 0 bases, with 15 bases separating them. The CDR3 loop is CARSFTLATSSYNEQFF. CDR3 DNA: TGTGCCAGAAGCTTCACCCTAGCGACGAGCTCCTACAATGAGCAGTTCTTC.

The chain links TRBV6-5 to TRBJ1-2; no definite D call. The length of the CDR3 is 14 residues. The germline CDR1 and CDR2 sequences are MNHEY and SVGAGI. V was shortened by 0 bases and J by 5 bases, with 10 bases between the two germline ends. The CDR3 loop is CASSYSPGFYGYTF. CDR3 sequence (DNA): TGTGCCAGCAGTTACTCGCCAGGATTTTATGGCTACACCTTC.

The rearrangement uses TRBV6-1 and TRBJ2-4, with 7 bases lining up with TRBD1. This CDR3 contains 13 residues. CDR1 and CDR2 from the germline V gene are MNHNS and SASEGT. The trim removed 0 bases at V and 13 bases at J, leaving 6 bases unmatched. The CDR3 here is CASSEAGDRPQYF. The CDR3 nucleotides are TGTGCCAGCAGTGAAGCGGGGGACAGACCGCAGTACTTC.

The chain recombines TRBV30 with TRBJ1-2; D possibly corresponds to TRBD1 (6 bases). V lost 2 bases and J 4 bases, leaving 11 bases between the germline ends. Germline V lookup: CDR1 GTSNPN, CDR2 SVGIG (reference sequence). This CDR3 spans 13 amino acids. In nucleotides, the CDR3 is TGTGCCTGGAGTCCTACAGGGATCTATGGCTACACCTTC. Residues: CAWSPTGIYGYTF.

This clone was picked up a small number of times. The chain joins TRBV13 to TRBJ1-1; 12 bases are a match to TRBD1. The germline gives CDR1 PRHDT, CDR2 FYEKMQ (reference sequence). The CDR3 is 15 residues long. The J segment lost 1 base and the V segment lost 7 bases, leaving 4 bases of the junction unmatched. In DNA form, the CDR3 reads TGTGCCAGCACCAGGGACAGGGGGCCGAACACTGAAGCTTTCTTT. Protein sequence: CASTRDRGPNTEAFF.

In this sample, this clone turned up once. This rearrangement joins TRBV28 to TRBJ2-7; TRBD1 is a possible D gene (5 bases). Trimming removed 2 bases at V and 2 bases at J, with 10 bases between. The CDR3 has 14 residues. The germline CDR1 and CDR2 sequences are MDHEN and SYDVKM. The CDR3 region is CASSLKGPAYEQYF. The CDR3 DNA reads TGTGCCAGCAGTTTAAAGGGGCCTGCCTACGAGCAGTACTTC.

V and J are TRBV5-1 and TRBJ1-2, with a weak D call TRBD1 (6 bases). Deletions cut 1 base from V and 5 bases from J, with 15 bases between. This CDR3 contains 15 residues. From germline, CDR1 is SGHRS and CDR2 YFSETQ. The CDR3 sequence: CASSLRTAGDYGYTF. The CDR3 DNA reads as TGCGCCAGCAGCTTGAGGACAGCAGGAGATTATGGCTACACCTTC.

The chain combines TRBV7-3 with TRBJ1-2; 11 nucleotides match TRBD1. Germline V gene sequence: CDR1 SGHTA, CDR2 FQGTGA. Trimming removed 2 bases from V and 8 bases from J; junction bases left unmatched: 7. The CDR3 spans 15 residues. The CDR3 region is CASSLAGTGGRGYTF. In DNA form, the CDR3 reads TGTGCCAGCAGCTTAGCTGGGACAGGGGGACGGGGCTACACCTTC.

This clone was found a few times. The chain employs TRBV13 and TRBJ1-1, with 7 bases fitting TRBD1. The CDR3 consists of 15 residues. Germline V gene data show CDR1 as PRHDT and CDR2 as FYEKMQ (reference sequence). V lost 6 bases, J lost 1 base, and 8 bases stayed unmatched. The CDR3 is CASSWDRRGNTEAFF. CDR3 in DNA: TGTGCCAGCAGTTGGGACAGACGGGGGAACACTGAAGCTTTCTTT.

In its sample, this clone was seen once. The rearrangement links TRBV5-1 to TRBJ1-2; 9 nucleotides align to TRBD1. In germline, CDR1 is SGHRS, CDR2 YFSETQ. Trimming took 0 bases from V and 6 from J; bases not matched to a gene: 6. This CDR3 has 15 amino acids. The CDR3 coding sequence is TGCGCCAGCAGCTTGGACAGGGGGCCCCCGGATGGCTACACCTTC. It encodes CASSLDRGPPDGYTF. Full variable domain (remainder filled in from reference TRBV5-1 and TRBJ1-2): KAGVTQTPRYLIKTRGQQVTLSCSPISGHRSVSWYQQTPGQGLQFLFEYFSETQRNKGNFPGRFSGRQFSNSRSEMNVSTLELGDSALYLCASSLDRGPPDGYTFGSGTRLTVV.